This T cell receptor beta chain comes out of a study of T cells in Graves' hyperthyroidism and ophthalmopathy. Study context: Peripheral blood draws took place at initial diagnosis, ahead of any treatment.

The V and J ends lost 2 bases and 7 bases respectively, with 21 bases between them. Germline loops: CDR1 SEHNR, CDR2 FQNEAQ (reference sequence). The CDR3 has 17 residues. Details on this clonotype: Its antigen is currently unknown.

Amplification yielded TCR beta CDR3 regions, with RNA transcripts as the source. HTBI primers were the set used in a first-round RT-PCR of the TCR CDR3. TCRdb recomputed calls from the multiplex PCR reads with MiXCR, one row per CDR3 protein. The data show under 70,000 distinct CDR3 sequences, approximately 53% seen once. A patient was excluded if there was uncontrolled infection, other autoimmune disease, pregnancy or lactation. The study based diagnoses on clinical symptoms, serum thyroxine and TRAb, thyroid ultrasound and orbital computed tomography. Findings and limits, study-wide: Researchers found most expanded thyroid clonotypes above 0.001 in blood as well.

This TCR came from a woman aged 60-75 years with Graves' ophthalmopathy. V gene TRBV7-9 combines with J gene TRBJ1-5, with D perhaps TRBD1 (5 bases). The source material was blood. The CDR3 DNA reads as TGTGCCAGCAGCTTACCTTCTAGTGGGGCGGGTGAGCAGCCCCAGCATTTT. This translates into CASSLPSSGAGEQPQHF.